This T cell receptor (beta chain) was identified in a study of cytomegalovirus exposure and HLA in healthy donors. About this clone: Its specificity is unknown.

Germline CDR1 and CDR2: SGHRS and YFSETQ. There are 13 residues in the CDR3. Trimming took 4 bases from V and 8 from J; bases not matched to a gene: 5. Study-level results: Reported performance of the classifier showed diagnosis of cytomegalovirus status with high specificity and sensitivity.

60 Vbeta and 13 Jbeta primers were used in PCR. Using immunoSEQ multiplex PCR, the repertoire was profiled, and TCRdb retains in-frame clones only, with some absent. The sample shows 110,000 or so clones, roughly 80% of them seen only once. The sample consisted of PBMCs. The genes are TRBV5-1 and TRBJ1-2; 10 bases line up with TRBD1. This sequence originates from a man over 45 in good health and CMV-seropositive. In DNA form, the CDR3 reads TGCGCCAGCAGCGCGGGACAGGGGAGCGGCTACACCTTC. Protein product: CASSAGQGSGYTF.